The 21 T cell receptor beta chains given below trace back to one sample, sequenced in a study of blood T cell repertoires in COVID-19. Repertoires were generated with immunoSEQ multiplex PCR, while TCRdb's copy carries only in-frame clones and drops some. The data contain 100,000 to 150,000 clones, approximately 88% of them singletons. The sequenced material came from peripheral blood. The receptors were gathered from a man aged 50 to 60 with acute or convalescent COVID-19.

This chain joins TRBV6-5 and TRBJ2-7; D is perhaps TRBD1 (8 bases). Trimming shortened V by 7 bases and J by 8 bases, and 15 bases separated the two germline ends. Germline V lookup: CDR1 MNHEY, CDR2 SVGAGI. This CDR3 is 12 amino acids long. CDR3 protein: CASTTGGAKQYF. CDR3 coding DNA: TGTGCCAGCACCACAGGGGGGGCGAAGCAGTACTTC.

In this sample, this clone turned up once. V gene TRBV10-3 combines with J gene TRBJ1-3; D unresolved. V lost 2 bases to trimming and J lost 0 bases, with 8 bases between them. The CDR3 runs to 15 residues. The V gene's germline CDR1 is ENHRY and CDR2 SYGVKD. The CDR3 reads CAISETGSSGNTIYF. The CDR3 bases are TGTGCCATCAGTGAGACGGGGAGCTCTGGAAACACCATATATTTT.

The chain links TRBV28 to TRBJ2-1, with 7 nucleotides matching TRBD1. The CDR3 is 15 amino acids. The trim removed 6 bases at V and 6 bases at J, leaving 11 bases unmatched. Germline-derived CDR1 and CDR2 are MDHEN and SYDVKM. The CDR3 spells CASRPTGIVGNEQFF. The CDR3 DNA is TGTGCCAGCAGACCGACAGGGATCGTGGGCAATGAGCAGTTCTTC.

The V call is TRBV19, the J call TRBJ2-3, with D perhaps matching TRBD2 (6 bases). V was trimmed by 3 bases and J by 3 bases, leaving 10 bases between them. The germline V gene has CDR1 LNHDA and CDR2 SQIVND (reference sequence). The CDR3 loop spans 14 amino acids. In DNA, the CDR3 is TGTGCCAGTAGTATCCGCGGGACGACAGATACGCAGTATTTT. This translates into CASSIRGTTDTQYF.

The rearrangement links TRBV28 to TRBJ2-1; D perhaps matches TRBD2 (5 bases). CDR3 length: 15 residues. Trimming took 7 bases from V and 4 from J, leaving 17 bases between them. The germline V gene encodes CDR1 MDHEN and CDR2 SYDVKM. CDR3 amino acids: CASTPGKGWYNEQFF. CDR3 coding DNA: TGTGCCAGCACCCCCGGGAAGGGATGGTACAATGAGCAGTTCTTC.

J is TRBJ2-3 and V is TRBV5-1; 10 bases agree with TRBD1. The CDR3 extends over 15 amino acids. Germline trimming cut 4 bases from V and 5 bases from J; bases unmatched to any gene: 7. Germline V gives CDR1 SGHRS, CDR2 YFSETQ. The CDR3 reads CASSGQGVKGDTQYF. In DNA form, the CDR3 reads TGCGCCAGCAGCGGACAGGGGGTAAAAGGAGATACGCAGTATTTT.

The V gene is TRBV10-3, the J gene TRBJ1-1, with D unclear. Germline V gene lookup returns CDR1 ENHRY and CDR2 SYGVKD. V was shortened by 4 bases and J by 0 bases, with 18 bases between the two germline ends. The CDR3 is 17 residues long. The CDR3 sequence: CAISAPPQAPMNTEAFF. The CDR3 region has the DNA TGTGCCATCAGTGCTCCCCCCCAGGCACCGATGAACACTGAAGCTTTCTTT.

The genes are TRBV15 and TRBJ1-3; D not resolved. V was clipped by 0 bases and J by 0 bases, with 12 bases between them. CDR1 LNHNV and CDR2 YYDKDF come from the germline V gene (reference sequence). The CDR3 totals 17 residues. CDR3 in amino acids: CATSRDHSSYSGNTIYF. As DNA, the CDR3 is TGTGCCACCAGCAGAGATCACAGCTCCTACTCTGGAAACACCATATATTTT. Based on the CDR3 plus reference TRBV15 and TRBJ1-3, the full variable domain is DAMVIQNPRYQVTQFGKPVTLSCSQTLNHNVMYWYQQKSSQAPKLLFHYYDKDFNNEADTPDNFQSRRPNTSFCFLDIRSPGLGDTAMYLCATSRDHSSYSGNTIYFGEGSWLTVV.

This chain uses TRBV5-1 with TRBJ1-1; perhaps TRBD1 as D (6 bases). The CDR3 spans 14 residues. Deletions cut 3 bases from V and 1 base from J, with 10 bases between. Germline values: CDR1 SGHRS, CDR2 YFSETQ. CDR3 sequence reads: CASSWGQTNTEAFF. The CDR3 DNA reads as TGCGCCAGCAGCTGGGGGCAGACGAACACTGAAGCTTTCTTT.

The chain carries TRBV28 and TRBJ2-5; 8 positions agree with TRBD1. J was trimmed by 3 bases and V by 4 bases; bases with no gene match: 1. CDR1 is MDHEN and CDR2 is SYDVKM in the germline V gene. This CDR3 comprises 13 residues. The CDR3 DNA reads TGTGCCAGCAGTTCGGACAGGGAAGAGACCCAGTACTTC. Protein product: CASSSDREETQYF.

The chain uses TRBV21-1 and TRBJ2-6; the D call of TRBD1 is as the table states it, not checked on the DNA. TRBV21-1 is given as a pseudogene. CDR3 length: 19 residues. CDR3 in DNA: TGTGCCAGCAGCAAAGGGGACAGGTCGAAGGCTCTTTGGGCCAACGTCCTGACTTTC. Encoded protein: CASSKGDRSKALWANVLTF.

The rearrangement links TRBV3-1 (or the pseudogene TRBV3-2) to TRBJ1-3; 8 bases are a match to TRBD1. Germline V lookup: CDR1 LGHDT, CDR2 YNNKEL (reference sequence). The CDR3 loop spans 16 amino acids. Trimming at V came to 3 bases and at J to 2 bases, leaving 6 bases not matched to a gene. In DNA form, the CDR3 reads TGTGCCAGCAGCCAGGCAGGGGGCTTTACTGGAAACACCATATATTTT. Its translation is CASSQAGGFTGNTIYF.

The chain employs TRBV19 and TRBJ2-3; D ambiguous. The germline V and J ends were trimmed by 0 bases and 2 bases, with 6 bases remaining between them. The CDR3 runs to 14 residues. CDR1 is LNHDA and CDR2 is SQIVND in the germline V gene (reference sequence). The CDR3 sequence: CASSIEAVTDTQYF. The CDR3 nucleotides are TGTGCCAGTAGTATAGAAGCTGTCACAGATACGCAGTATTTT.

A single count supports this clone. The CDR3 sequence is CASSLVASGAAEAFF. The CDR3 region has the DNA TGTGCCAGCAGTTTGGTCGCCTCAGGTGCCGCTGAAGCTTTCTTT. The genes are TRBV28 and TRBJ1-1; D is unresolved. The germline V gene encodes CDR1 MDHEN and CDR2 SYDVKM. This CDR3 spans 15 amino acids. V lost 3 bases and J lost 6, with 17 bases in between.

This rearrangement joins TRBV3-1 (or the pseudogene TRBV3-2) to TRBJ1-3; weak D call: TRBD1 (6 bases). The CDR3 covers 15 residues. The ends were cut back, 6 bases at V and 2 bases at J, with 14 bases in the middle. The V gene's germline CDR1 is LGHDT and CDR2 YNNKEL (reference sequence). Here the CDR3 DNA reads TGTGCCAGCAGTCAAATTACAGGGACTGGAAACACCATATATTTT. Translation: CASSQITGTGNTIYF.

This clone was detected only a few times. The CDR3: CATSRDRSRLLNQPQHF. The CDR3 coding sequence is TGTGCCACCAGCAGAGATCGATCCCGACTGCTTAATCAGCCCCAGCATTTT. The chain joins TRBV15 to TRBJ1-5; no clear D. The germline gives CDR1 LNHNV, CDR2 YYDKDF (reference sequence). The CDR3 is made up of 17 amino acids. V shed 0 bases and J shed 4 bases, with 16 bases lying between them.

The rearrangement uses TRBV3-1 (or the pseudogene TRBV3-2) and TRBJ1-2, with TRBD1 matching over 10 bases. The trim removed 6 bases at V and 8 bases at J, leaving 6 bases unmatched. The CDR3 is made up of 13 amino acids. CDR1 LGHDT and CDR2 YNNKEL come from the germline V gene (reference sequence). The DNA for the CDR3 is TGTGCCAGCAGACCCCCGACAGGGGGCGGCTACACCTTC. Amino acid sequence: CASRPPTGGGYTF.

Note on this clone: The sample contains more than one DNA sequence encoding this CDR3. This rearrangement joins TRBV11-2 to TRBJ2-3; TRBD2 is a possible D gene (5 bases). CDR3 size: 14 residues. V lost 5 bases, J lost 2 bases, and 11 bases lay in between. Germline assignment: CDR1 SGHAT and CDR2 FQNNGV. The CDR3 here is CASSLGLHTDTQYF. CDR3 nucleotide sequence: TGTGCCAGCAGCCTTGGACTCCACACAGATACGCAGTATTTT. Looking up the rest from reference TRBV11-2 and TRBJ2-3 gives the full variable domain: EAGVAQSPRYKIIEKRQSVAFWCNPISGHATLYWYQQILGQGPKLLIQFQNNGVVDDSQLPKDRFSAERLKGVDSTLKIQPAKLEDSAVYLCASSLGLHTDTQYFGPGTRLTVL.

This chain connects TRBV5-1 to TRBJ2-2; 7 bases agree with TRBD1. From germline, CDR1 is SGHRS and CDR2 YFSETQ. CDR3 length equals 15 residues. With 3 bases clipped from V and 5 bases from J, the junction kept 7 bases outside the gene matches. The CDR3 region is CASSSDRSATGELFF. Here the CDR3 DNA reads TGCGCCAGCAGCTCGGACAGGTCGGCGACCGGGGAGCTGTTTTTT.

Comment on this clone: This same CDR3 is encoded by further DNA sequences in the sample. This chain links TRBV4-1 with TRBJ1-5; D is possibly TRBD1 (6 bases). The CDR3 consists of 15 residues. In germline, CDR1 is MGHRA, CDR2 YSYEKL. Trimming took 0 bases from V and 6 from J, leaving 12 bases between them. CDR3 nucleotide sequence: TGCGCCAGCAGCCAAGATCCCAGGGGATCTCAGCCCCAGCATTTT. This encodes CASSQDPRGSQPQHF.

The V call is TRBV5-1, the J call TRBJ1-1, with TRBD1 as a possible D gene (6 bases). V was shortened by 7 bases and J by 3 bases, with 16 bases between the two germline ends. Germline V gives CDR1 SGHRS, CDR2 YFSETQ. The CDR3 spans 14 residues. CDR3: CASGTGTADTEAFF. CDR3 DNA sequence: TGCGCCAGCGGAACAGGGACGGCAGACACTGAAGCTTTCTTT.